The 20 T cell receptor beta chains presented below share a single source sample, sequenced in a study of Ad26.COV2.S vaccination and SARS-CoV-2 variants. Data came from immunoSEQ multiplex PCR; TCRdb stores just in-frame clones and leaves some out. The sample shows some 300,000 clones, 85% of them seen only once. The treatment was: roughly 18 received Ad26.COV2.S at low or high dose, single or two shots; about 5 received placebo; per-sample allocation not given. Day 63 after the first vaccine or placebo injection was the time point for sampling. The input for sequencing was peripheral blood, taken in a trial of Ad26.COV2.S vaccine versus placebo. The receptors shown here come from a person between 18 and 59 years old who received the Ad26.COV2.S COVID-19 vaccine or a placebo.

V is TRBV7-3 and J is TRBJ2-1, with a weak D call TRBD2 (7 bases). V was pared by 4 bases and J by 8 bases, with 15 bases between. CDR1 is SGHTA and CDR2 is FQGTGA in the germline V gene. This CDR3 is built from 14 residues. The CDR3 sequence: CASSSDQGRDEQFF. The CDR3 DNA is TGTGCCAGCAGCTCTGACCAGGGGAGGGATGAGCAGTTCTTC. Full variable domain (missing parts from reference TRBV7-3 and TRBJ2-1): GAGVSQTPSNKVTEKGKYVELRCDPISGHTALYWYRQSLGQGPEFLIYFQGTGAADDSGLPNDRFFAVRPEGSVSTLKIQRTERGDSAVYLCASSSDQGRDEQFFGPGTRLTVL.

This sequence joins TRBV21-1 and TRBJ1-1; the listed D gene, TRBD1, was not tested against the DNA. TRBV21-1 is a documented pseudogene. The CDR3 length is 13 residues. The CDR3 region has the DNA TGTGCCAGCATCAAGGGCAAGAACACTGAAGCTTTCTTT. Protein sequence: CASIKGKNTEAFF.

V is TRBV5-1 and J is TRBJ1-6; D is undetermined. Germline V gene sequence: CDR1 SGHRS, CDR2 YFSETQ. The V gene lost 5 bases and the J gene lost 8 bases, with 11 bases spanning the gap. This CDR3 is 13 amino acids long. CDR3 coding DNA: TGCGCCAGCAGTCAGGACCCTTATTCACCCCTCCACTTT. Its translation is CASSQDPYSPLHF.

CDR3 in amino acids: CASRPLLVPNYGYTF. For the CDR3, the DNA is TGTGCCAGCAGACCCCTGTTAGTCCCTAACTATGGCTACACCTTC. The chain recombines TRBV28 with TRBJ1-2; unclear D gene. Germline assignment: CDR1 MDHEN and CDR2 SYDVKM. The CDR3 is 15 residues long. V was cut by 6 bases and J by 0 bases, with 14 bases left in between.

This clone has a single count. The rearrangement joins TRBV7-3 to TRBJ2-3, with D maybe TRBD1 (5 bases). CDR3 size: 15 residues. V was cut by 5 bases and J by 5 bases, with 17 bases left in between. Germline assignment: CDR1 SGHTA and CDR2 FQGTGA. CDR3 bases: TGTGCCAGCAGCCCAACCAGGGCTCAAGGAGATACGCAGTATTTT. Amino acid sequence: CASSPTRAQGDTQYF.

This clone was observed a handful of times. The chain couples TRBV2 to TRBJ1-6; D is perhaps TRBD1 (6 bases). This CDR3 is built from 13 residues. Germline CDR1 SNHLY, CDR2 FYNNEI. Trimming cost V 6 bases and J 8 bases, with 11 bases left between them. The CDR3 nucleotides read TGTGCCAGCAGAACCGAGGGGGATTCACCCCTCCACTTT. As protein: CASRTEGDSPLHF. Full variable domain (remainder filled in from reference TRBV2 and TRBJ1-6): EPEVTQTPSHQVTQMGQEVILRCVPISNHLYFYWYRQILGQKVEFLVSFYNNEISEKSEIFDDQFSVERPDGSNFTLKIRSTKLEDSAMYFCASRTEGDSPLHFGNGTRLTVT.

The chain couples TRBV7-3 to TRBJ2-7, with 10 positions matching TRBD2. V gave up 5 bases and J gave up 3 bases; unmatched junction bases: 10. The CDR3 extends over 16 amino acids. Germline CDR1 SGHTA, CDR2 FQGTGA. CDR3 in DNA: TGTGCCAGCAGCCCCGGACTAGCGGCCGCCGACTACGAGCAGTACTTC. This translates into CASSPGLAAADYEQYF. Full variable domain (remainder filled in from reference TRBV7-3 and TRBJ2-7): GAGVSQTPSNKVTEKGKYVELRCDPISGHTALYWYRQSLGQGPEFLIYFQGTGAADDSGLPNDRFFAVRPEGSVSTLKIQRTERGDSAVYLCASSPGLAAADYEQYFGPGTRLTVT.

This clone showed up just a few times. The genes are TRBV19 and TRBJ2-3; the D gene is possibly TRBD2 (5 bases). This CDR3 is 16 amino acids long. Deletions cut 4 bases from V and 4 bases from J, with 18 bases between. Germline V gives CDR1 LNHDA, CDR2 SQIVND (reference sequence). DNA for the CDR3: TGTGCCAGTAGTAGACGGGATTCCATGTGGCCAGATACGCAGTATTTT. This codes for CASSRRDSMWPDTQYF. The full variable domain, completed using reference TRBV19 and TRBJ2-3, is DGGITQSPKYLFRKEGQNVTLSCEQNLNHDAMYWYRQDPGQGLRLIYYSQIVNDFQKGDIAEGYSVSREKKESFPLTVTSAQKNPTAFYLCASSRRDSMWPDTQYFGPGTRLTVL.

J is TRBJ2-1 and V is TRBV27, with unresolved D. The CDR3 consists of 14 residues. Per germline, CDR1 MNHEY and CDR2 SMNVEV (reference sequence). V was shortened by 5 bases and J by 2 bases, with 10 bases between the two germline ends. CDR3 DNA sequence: TGTGCCAGCAGTCCTAGAGAGGCCTACAATGAGCAGTTCTTC. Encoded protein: CASSPREAYNEQFF.

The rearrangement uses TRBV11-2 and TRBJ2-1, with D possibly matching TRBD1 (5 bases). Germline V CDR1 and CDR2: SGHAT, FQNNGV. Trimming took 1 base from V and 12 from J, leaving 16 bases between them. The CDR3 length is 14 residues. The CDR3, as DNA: TGTGCCAGCAGCTTAGCCTGGGGTGCGCAGGGGCAGTTCTTC. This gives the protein CASSLAWGAQGQFF.

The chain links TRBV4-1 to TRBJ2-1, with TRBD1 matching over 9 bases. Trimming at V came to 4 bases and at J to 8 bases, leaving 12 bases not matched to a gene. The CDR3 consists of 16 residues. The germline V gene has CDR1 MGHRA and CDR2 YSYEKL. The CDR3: CASSPWAGTGLDEQFF. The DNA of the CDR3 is TGCGCCAGCAGCCCCTGGGCCGGGACAGGGCTGGATGAGCAGTTCTTC.

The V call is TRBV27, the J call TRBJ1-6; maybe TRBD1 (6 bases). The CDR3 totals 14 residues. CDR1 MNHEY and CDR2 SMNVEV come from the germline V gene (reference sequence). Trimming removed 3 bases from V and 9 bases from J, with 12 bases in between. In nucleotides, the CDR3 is TGTGCCAGCAGTTTTCGGGACACCACTTCACCCCTCCACTTT. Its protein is CASSFRDTTSPLHF.

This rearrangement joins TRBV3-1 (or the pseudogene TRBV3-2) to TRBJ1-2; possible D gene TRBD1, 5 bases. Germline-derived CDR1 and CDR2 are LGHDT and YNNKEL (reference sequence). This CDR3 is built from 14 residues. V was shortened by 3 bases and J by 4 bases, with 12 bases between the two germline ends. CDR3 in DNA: TGTGCCAGCAGCCAGAGGGGCGCAGGCTATGGCTACACCTTC. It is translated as CASSQRGAGYGYTF.

CDR3 sequence: CAWTQRAGYTF. The CDR3 region has the DNA TGTGCCTGGACCCAACGGGCTGGCTACACCTTC. The chain is built from TRBV30 and TRBJ1-2, with D hard to call. V was cut by 4 bases and J by 7 bases, with 10 bases left in between. The CDR3 contains 11 residues. The germline CDR1 and CDR2 sequences are GTSNPN and SVGIG (reference sequence).

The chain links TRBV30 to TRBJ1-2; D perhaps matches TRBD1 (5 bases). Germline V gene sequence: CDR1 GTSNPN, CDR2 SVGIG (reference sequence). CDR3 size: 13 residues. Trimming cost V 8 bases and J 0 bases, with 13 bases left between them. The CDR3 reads CAVIQGANYGYTF. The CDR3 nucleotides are TGTGCCGTGATCCAGGGAGCTAACTATGGCTACACCTTC.

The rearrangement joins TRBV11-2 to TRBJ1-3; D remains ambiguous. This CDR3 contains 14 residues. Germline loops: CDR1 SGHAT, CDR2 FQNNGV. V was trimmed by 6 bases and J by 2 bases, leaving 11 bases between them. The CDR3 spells CASSSQPTGNTIYF. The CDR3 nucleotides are TGTGCCAGCAGTTCGCAACCGACTGGAAACACCATATATTTT.

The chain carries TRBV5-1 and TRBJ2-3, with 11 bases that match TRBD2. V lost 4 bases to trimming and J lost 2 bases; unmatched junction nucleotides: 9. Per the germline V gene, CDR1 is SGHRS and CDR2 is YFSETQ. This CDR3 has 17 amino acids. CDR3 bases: TGCGCCAGCAGCCAGTTGGGACTAGCGGAGCTCACAGATACGCAGTATTTT. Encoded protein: CASSQLGLAELTDTQYF.

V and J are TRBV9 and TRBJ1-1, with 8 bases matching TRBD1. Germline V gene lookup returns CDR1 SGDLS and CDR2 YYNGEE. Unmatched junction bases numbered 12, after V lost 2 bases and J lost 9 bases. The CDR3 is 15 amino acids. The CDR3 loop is CASSVGQGKFGKAFF. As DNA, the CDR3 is TGTGCCAGCAGCGTTGGACAGGGTAAATTTGGCAAAGCTTTCTTT.

The DNA of the CDR3 is TGTGCCAGCAGTTTTCCTTACAGGGATAATTCACCCCTCCACTTT. Protein: CASSFPYRDNSPLHF. The chain links TRBV6-6 to TRBJ1-6; the D gene is possibly TRBD1 (6 bases). From germline, CDR1 is MNHNY and CDR2 SVGAGI (reference sequence). The CDR3 length is 15 residues. The V and J ends lost 4 bases and 5 bases respectively, with 12 bases between them.

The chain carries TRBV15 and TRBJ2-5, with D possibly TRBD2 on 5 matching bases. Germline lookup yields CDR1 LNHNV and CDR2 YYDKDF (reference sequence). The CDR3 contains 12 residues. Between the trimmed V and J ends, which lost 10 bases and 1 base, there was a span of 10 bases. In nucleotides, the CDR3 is TGTGCCATCTCGGAGGCCCAAGAGACCCAGTACTTC. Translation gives CAISEAQETQYF.